This TCR beta chain appears in the sequencing data of a study of long-term antiretroviral therapy in people with HIV. Whole-study findings and limits: Compared with controls, HIV repertoires showed narrower CDR3 length ranges. Clones that expanded before ART (that is, prior to treatment) dominated the repertoire at all time points.

In the case of this clone: Its antigen is not identified.

The immunoSEQ assay was v3.0, run at survey level. The protocol was immunoSEQ multiplex PCR, while the TCRdb copy is restricted to in-frame clones and leaves out a portion. The table has roughly 15,000 clones, more than 85% seen once. In germline, CDR1 is SQVTM, CDR2 ANQGSEA. V lost 7 bases and J 2 bases, leaving 10 bases between the germline ends. The CDR3 is 12 amino acids. This chain uses TRBV29-1 with TRBJ2-3, with D maybe TRBD2 (5 bases). This sequence was found in a middle-aged woman with HIV. This specimen consisted of unsorted PBMCs, obtained 0.6 years after starting antiretroviral therapy. The CDR3 DNA sequence: TGCAGCGCCCCGGGGTACACAGATACGCAGTATTTT. Translation: CSAPGYTDTQYF.